This entry is about one TCR beta chain. This sample is drawn from a study of shared clonotypes between healthy human individuals. Study-wide background: A donor's plate count was three for CD4 naive and three for CD4 memory; CD8 naive had two and CD8 memory one.

Assay: immunoSEQ multiplex PCR; the TCRdb copy retains only in-frame clones and omits some. Of approximately 2,000,000 clones listed, just under 95% are singletons. The CDR3 sequence is 11 residues long. The V and J ends lost 4 bases and 6 bases respectively, with 5 bases between them. Germline CDR1 and CDR2: SGHTS and YDEGEE. The sample comprised naive CD4+ T cells from PBMCs. The sample's subset: CD45RA+ positively selected. The clonotype originates from a man younger than 30 in good health. Some clones in this sample may be carry-over from other donors' samples. This chain uses TRBV5-8 with TRBJ2-4; perhaps TRBD2 as D (5 bases). CDR3 amino acids: CASSLANIQYF. In DNA form, the CDR3 reads TGTGCCAGCAGCCTAGCAAACATTCAGTACTTC. The variable domain in full, with the rest retrieved from reference TRBV5-8 and TRBJ2-4, is EAGVTQSPTHLIKTRGQQATLRCSPISGHTSVYWYQQALGLGLQFLLWYDEGEERNRGNFPPRFSGRQFPNYSSELNVNALELEDSALYLCASSLANIQYFGAGTRLSVL.